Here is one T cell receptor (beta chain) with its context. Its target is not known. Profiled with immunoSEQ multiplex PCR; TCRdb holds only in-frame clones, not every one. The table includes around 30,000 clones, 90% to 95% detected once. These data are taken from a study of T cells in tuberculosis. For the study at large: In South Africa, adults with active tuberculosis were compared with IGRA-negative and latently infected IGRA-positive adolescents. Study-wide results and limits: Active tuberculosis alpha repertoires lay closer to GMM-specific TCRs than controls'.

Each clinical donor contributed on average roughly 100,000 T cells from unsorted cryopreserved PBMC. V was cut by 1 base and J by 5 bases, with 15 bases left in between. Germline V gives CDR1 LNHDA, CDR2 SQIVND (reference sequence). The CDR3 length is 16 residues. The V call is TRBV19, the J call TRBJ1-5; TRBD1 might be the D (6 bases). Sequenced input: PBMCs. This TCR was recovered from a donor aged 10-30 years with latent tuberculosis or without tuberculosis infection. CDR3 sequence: CASSIGGGAQYQPQHF. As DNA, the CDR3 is TGTGCCAGTAGTATAGGAGGGGGGGCGCAGTATCAGCCCCAGCATTTT.